This T cell receptor (beta chain) was captured by sequencing in a study of CD8+ T cells in alopecia areata (dated by TCRdb to about 2018). Regarding the study in general: Treated patients were enrolled in an open-label pilot trial of oral tofacitinib, 5 to 10 mg twice daily, for moderate-to-severe alopecia areata. Patients received tofacitinib for 6 to 18 months and were then followed off drug for 6 months to check for delayed response and recurrence. Scalp clonality was compared across normal scalp (n=4), patchy alopecia areata scalp (n=8), and alopecia totalis/universalis scalp (n=8). High-throughput TCRbeta sequencing was used to examine T cell clonal expansion in alopecia areata in both the C3H/HeJ mouse model and human patients. RNA was obtained with the PAXgene miRNA kit for fixed scalp, the miRNeasy kit for PBMCs, and the RNeasy kit for mouse skin. On the human side, TCRbeta sequencing was run on scalp tissue and on sorted CD4+ and CD8+ peripheral blood T cells from healthy controls and from alopecia areata patients with either patchy or totalis/universalis disease. Biopsies were taken from tofacitinib-treated patients at baseline and again at 4 and 24 weeks into treatment, and several of those patients also had a later scalp biopsy. For the treated patients, the SALT score, which quantifies what percentage of scalp surface area is affected, served as the measure of disease severity. TCRbeta CDR3 regions were amplified by immunoSEQ multiplex PCR using 35 Vbeta forward and 13 Jbeta reverse primers. Overall study outcomes, separate from this receptor: Lesional scalp, especially in alopecia totalis/universalis, showed higher clonality and more expanded CD8+ clones than normal scalp, suggesting antigenic drive. Resident alphabeta T cells in normal human skin are also sequenced, complicating scalp TCR repertoire analysis, unlike mouse skin dominated by gammadelta T cells. Shared TCR sequences between patients were less evident than in mice, which may be partly attributable to HLA diversity in the patient population. During tofacitinib treatment, many expanded lesional clones stuck around in both scalp and blood, and this persistence may partly explain why relapse happens after treatment is stopped. Scalp clonality and the number of expanded CD8+ clones among the top 100 scalp clones were significantly decreased by tofacitinib. Because the treated cohort was small and had only one nonresponder, larger studies are needed to examine links between baseline CD8+ expansion and response.

What this sample's time point label stands for: around 24 weeks on oral tofacitinib. The treatment or condition label corresponds to: oral pan-JAK inhibitor, 5-10 mg twice daily. Lesional scalp punch biopsies and peripheral blood were collected from alopecia areata patients. PBMCs were separated by density centrifugation and stained for CD3, CD4 and CD8, after which CD4+ and CD8+ T cells were sorted on a FACSAria. Of note for this clone: Its antigen remains undetermined. One base away there is no much larger clone; base qualities are not given.

Library preparation employed the immunoSEQ multiplex PCR assay. To provide template for TCR sequencing, every sample had RNA extracted and reverse transcribed into cDNA. SuperScript III was used for first-strand cDNA synthesis, primed with a 2:1 mix of oligo-dT and random hexamers. A synthetic immune receptor repertoire was used to assess amplification bias, and residual bias was removed computationally. The original pipeline was this. After raw reads were preprocessed to remove errors, the CDR3 was defined following IMGT conventions as running from the conserved cysteine to phenylalanine. Clonality was computed as 1 minus the Shannon entropy, with the entropy normalized by log2 of the number of productive unique TCRs. Scalp TCRbeta sequences were cross-referenced with sorted blood CD4 and CD8 repertoires so that the CD4 or CD8 identity of scalp clones could be inferred. TCRdb holds this immuneACCESS table with in-frame rearrangements only. Some clones are missing; in checked studies, unresolved V genes explain under half, and the rest has no known cause. The V and J calls and clone size were taken over from that table, and D and trimming were inferred from the DNA. The sample table records 150,000 to 200,000 clones; more than 45% of these occur just once. The top ten constitute 5.5% of the sample.

The CDR3 contains 14 residues, cysteine and phenylalanine counted. Just the 42-base CDR3 DNA is kept, in frame starting at base 1. Cut back by 1 base and 0 bases, the V and J ends lie 6 bases apart. Sequences SGDLS (CDR1) and YYNGEE (CDR2) are obtained from the germline V gene. The sequence was collected from a human donor with alopecia areata. The rearrangement combines TRBV9 with TRBJ2-3; confidence is insufficient to name the D gene. The source was CD4+ T cells sorted from blood, collected at week 24, from a patient treated with tofacitinib. The CDR3 amino acid sequence is: CASSVTGSTDTQYF. The base sequence is TGTGCCAGCAGCGTAACTGGAAGCACAGATACGCAGTATTTT.